This TCR beta chain was identified in a study of blood T cell repertoires in COVID-19. Authors' analysis steps: Quantification of nucleated cells was approximated via reference gene primer amplification. Sequencing used immunoSEQ multiplex PCR; TCRdb keeps in-frame clones, though not all of them. The V and J calls and clone size are taken from that table; D and trimming were inferred from the DNA. Of 150,000 to 200,000 clones detected, 75% to 90% appear once; the ten largest clones hold under 0.85%. The sequenced sample was PBMCs or T cells enriched from blood (not recorded which). The receptor was derived from a woman younger than 30 who had recovered from COVID-19.

CDR3 residues: CASSGRGQGSLDEQYF. CDR3 in DNA: TGTGCCAGCAGTGGGAGGGGTCAGGGTAGTCTGGACGAGCAGTACTTC. The chain recombines TRBV6-1 with TRBJ2-7, with a tentative D call TRBD2 (6 bases). The CDR3 sequence is 16 residues long. Germline values: CDR1 MNHNS, CDR2 SASEGT. Trimming pared 4 bases from V and 5 bases from J, leaving 21 bases between.